This T cell receptor (beta chain) was retrieved from a study of blood T cell dynamics during melanoma immunotherapy. Described time point: pre-treatment baseline. Apart from a couple of fast progressors, RECIST 1.1 response was judged 12 weeks post-infusion. V lost 4 bases, J lost 7 bases, and 19 bases lay in between. The germline CDR1 and CDR2 sequences are SGDLS and YYNGEE. The CDR3 spans 15 residues. Each bulk PBMC sample had around 380 ng DNA loaded. Profiled with immunoSEQ multiplex PCR; TCRdb holds only in-frame clones, not every one. The sample lists under 20,000 clones; approximately 83% were seen once.

The sequence came from a human donor with melanoma. The chain uses TRBV9 and TRBJ2-3, with D perhaps matching TRBD2 (6 bases). The sequencing here drew on blood, taken from a patient treated with checkpoint blockade. CDR3 residues: CASSTKGTTSNTQYF. CDR3 in DNA: TGTGCCAGCAGCACAAAAGGAACGACTAGTAATACGCAGTATTTT. The full variable domain, with the rest looked up from reference TRBV9 and TRBJ2-3, is DSGVTQTPKHLITATGQRVTLRCSPRSGDLSVYWYQQSLDQGLQFLIQYYNGEERAKGNILERFSAQQFPDLHSELNLSSLELGDSALYFCASSTKGTTSNTQYFGPGTRLTVL.